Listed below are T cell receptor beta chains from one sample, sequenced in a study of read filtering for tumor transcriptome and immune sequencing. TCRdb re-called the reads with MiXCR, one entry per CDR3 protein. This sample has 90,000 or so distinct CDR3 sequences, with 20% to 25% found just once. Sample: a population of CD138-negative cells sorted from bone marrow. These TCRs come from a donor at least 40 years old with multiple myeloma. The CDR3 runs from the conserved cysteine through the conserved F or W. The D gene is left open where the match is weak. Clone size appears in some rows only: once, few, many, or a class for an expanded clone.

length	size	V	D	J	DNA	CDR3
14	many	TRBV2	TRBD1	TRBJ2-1	TGTGCCAGCAGTGAAGGAAGGGGGACAGGGCTTGAGTTCTTC	CASSEGRGTGLEFF
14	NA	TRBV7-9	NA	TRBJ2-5	TGTGCCAGCAGCTTAGGCGAGGCCGCGGGGACCCAGTACTTC	CASSLGEAAGTQYF
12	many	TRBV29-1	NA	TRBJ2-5	TGCAGCGTAGCAGGGGTGCAAGAGACCCAGTACTTC	CSVAGVQETQYF
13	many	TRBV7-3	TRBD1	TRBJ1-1	TGTGCCAGCAGCCTATCCGACAGGGCCGAAGCTTTCTTT	CASSLSDRAEAFF
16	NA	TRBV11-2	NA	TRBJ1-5	TGTGCCAGCAGCTTAGGGCGGTTCGCCTGCAATCAGCCCCAGCATTTT	CASSLGRFACNQPQHF
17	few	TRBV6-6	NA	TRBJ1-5	TGTGCCAGCAGGACACGTTGGGTTCTGGATAGCAATCAGCCCCAGCATTTT	CASRTRWVLDSNQPQHF
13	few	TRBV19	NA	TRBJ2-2	TGTGCCGCCGGGACGGCGAACACCGGGGGGCTGTTTTTT	CAAGTANTGGLFF
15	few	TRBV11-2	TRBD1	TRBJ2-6	TGTGCCAGCAGGTTTACAGGGGCTGGGGCCAACGTCCTGACTTTC	CASRFTGAGANVLTF
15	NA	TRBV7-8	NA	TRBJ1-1	TGTGCCAGCAGCCGCCTAGTGACAGACCACACTGAAGCTTTCTTT	CASSRLVTDHTEAFF
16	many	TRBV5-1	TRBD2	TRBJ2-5	TGCGCCAGCAGCCCGGGGGCGGGGGGCCTCCAAGAGACCCAGTACTTC	CASSPGAGGLQETQYF
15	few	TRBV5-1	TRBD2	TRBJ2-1	TGCGCCAGCAGCTATCAGACTAGCGCCGGCAATGAGCAGTTCTTC	CASSYQTSAGNEQFF
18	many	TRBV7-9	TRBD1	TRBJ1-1	TGTGCCAGCAGCTTAGTTCCCGGGACAGGGGTTGTGAACACTGAAGCTTTCTTT	CASSLVPGTGVVNTEAFF
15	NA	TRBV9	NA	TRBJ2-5	TGTGCCAGCAGCGAGGGGAGTTCAAACGCGGAGACCCAGTACTTC	CASSEGSSNAETQYF
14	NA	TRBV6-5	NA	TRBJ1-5	TGTGCCAGCAGTTACGTGGGGATCCATCAGCCCCAGCATTTT	CASSYVGIHQPQHF
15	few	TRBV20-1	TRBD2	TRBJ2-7	TGCAGTGCTAGAGACCCTAGCGGGGGCTCCTACGAGCAGTACTTC	CSARDPSGGSYEQYF
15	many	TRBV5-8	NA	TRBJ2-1	TGTGCCAGCAGCATGACCGGGACCCCCTACAATGAGCAGTTCTTC	CASSMTGTPYNEQFF
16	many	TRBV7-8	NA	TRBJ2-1	TGTGCCAGCAGTACCCTTGATGGCGCCTCCTACAATGAGCAGTTCTTC	CASSTLDGASYNEQFF
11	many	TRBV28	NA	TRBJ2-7	TGTGCCAGCAGTCGGGTGGGTGAGCAGTACTTC	CASSRVGEQYF
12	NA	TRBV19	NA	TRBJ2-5	TGTGCCAGTAGTGGAGGGGCAAAGACCCAGTGCTTC	CASSGGAKTQCF
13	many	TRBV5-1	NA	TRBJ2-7	TGCGCCAGCAGCTTCGGACCGACGGGGGAGCAGTACTTC	CASSFGPTGEQYF
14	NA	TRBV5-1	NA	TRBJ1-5	TGCGCCAGCAGACCCGACACTGGCAATCAGCCCCAGCATTTT	CASRPDTGNQPQHF
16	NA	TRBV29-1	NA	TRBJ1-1	TGCAGCGTTGAACCCCGGCGGAGCAGGGAGGGCGCTGAAGCTTTCTTT	CSVEPRRSREGAEAFF
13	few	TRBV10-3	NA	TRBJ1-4	TGTGCCATATCCGGGACGGCGAATGAAAAACTGTTTTTT	CAISGTANEKLFF
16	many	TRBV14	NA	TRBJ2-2	TGTGCCAGCAGCCATCTAACGGGGGCCCGTACCGGGGAGCTGTTTTTT	CASSHLTGARTGELFF
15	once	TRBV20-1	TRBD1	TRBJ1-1	TGCAGTACTAAACAGGGGCGGCGTGAGAGCACTGAAGCTTTCTTT	CSTKQGRRESTEAFF
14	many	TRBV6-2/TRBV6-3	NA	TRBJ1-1	TGTGCCAGCAGACCTAGACGGGTGAACACTGAAGCTTTCTTT	CASRPRRVNTEAFF
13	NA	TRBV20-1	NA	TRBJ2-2	TGCAGTGCTCAGTGGACGAGCACCGGGGAGCTGTTTTTT	CSAQWTSTGELFF
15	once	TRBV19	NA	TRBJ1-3	TGTGCCAGTATCTCGATGTCGGACTCTGGAAACACCATATATTTT	CASISMSDSGNTIYF
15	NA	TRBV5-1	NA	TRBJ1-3	TGCGCCAGCAGCTTAACAGCCAACTCTGGAAACACCATATATTTT	CASSLTANSGNTIYF
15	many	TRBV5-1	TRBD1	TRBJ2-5	TGCGCCAGCAGCTTCCCCGGGACAGAAAAAGAGACCCAGTACTTC	CASSFPGTEKETQYF
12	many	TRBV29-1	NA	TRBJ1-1	TGCAGCGTTGGCAGGGCGAACACTGAAGCTTTCTTT	CSVGRANTEAFF
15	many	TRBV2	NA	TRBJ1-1	TGTGCCAGCAGTGAAGCATGGCAGACTAACACTGAAGCTTTCTTT	CASSEAWQTNTEAFF
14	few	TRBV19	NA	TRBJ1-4	TGTGCCAGTAGACAGTCCGGAGCTAATGAAAAACTGTTTTTT	CASRQSGANEKLFF
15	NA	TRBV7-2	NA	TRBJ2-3	TGTGCCAGCAGCTCGTACAGGGAACGCACAGATACGCAGTATTTT	CASSSYRERTDTQYF
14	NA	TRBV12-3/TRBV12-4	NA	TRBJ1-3	TGTGCCAGCAGTTTGTCAGGGAGTGGAAACACCATATATTTT	CASSLSGSGNTIYF
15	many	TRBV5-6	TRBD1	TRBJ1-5	TGTGCCAGCAGCTTGGGCGGGACAGGGGGCCAGCCCCAGCATTTT	CASSLGGTGGQPQHF
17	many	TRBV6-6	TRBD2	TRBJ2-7	TGTGCCAGCAGTTACTCGCGGGGAGCGGGGGGGCTTCACGAGCAGTACTTC	CASSYSRGAGGLHEQYF
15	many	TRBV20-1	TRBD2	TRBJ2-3	TGCAGTGCGGGGAGGACTAGCGGGGGTGCAGATACGCAGTATTTT	CSAGRTSGGADTQYF
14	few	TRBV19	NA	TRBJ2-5	TGTGCCAGTAGTAATGTGGTCTGGCAAGAGACCCAGTACTTC	CASSNVVWQETQYF
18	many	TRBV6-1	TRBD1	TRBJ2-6	TGTGCCAGCAGTGAAGGTGGCAGGGGGTACACTGGGGCCAACGTCCTGACTTTC	CASSEGGRGYTGANVLTF